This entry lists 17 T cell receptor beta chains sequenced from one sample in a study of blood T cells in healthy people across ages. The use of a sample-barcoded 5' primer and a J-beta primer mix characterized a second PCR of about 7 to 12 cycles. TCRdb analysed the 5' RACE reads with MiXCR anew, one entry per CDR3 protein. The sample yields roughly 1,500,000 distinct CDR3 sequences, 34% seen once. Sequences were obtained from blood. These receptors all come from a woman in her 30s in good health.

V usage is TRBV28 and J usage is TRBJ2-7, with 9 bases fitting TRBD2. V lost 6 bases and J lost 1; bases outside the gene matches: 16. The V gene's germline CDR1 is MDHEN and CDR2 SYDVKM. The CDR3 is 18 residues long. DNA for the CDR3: TGTGCCAGCAGCTCACCGTGGGTAGCGGGAGATCATTCCTACGAGCAGTACTTC. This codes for CASSSPWVAGDHSYEQYF.

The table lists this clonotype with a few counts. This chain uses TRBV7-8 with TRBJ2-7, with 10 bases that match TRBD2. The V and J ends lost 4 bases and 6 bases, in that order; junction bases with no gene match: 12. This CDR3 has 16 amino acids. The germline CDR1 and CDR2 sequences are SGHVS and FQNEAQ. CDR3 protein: CASSSQPGLARSEQYF. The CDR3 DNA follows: TGTGCCAGCAGCTCCCAGCCGGGACTAGCGAGGAGCGAGCAGTACTTC. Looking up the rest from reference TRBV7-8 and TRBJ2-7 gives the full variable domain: GAGVSQSPRYKVAKRGQDVALRCDPISGHVSLFWYQQALGQGPEFLTYFQNEAQLDKSGLPSDRFFAERPEGSVSTLKIQRTQQEDSAVYLCASSSQPGLARSEQYFGPGTRLTVT.

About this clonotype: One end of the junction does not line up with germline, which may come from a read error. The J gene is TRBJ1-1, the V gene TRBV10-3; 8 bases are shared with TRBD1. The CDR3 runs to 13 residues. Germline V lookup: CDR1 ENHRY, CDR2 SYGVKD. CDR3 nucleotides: TGTGCCATCGACAGGGGTCAAAACACTGAAGTTTTCTTT. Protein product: CAIDRGQNTEVFF.

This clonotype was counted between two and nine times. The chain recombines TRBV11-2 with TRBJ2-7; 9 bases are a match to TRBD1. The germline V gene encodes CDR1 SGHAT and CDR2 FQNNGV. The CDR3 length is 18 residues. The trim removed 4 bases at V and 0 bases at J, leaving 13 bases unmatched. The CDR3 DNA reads TGTGCCAGCAGCTCCACCGGGACAGGGACTTTGAGCTCCTACGAGCAGTACTTC. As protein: CASSSTGTGTLSSYEQYF.

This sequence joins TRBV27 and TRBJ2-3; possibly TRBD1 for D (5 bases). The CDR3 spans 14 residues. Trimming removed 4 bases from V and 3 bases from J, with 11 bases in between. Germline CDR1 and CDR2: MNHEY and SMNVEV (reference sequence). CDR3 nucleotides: TGTGCCAGCAGTTATAGTCAGGGAACAGATACGCAGTATTTT. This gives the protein CASSYSQGTDTQYF.

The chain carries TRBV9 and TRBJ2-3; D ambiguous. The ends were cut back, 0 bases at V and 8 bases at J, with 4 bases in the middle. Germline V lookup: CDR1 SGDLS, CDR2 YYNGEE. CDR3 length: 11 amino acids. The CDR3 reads CASSVGSTQYF. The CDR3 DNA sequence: TGTGCCAGCAGCGTAGGTAGTACGCAGTATTTT.

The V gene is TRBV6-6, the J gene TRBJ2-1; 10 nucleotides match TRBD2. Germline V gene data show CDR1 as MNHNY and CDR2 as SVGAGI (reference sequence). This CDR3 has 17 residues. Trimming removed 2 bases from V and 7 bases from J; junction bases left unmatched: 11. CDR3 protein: CASSYSVRLAGVNEQFF. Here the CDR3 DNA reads TGTGCCAGCAGTTACAGTGTTCGGCTAGCGGGAGTTAATGAGCAGTTCTTC.

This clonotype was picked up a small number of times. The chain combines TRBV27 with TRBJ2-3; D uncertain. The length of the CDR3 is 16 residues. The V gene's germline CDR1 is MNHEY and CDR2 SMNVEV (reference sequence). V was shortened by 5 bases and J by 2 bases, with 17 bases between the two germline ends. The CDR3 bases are TGTGCCAGCAGTAAGAGTGGCAGGCCAAACACAGATACGCAGTATTTT. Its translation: CASSKSGRPNTDTQYF.

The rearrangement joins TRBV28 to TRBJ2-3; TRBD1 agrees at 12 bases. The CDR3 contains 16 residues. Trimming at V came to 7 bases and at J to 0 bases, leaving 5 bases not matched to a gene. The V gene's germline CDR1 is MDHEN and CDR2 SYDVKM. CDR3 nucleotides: TGTGCCAGCAACCGGGACAGGGGGCGGAGCACAGATACGCAGTATTTT. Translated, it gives CASNRDRGRSTDTQYF.

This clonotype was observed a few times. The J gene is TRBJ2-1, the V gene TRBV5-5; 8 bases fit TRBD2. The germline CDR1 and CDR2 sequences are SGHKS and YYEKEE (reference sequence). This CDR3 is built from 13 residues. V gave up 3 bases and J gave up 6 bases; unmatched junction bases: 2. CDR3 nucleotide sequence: TGTGCCAGCAGCTGGGGACTAGTCAATGAGCAGTTCTTC. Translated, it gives CASSWGLVNEQFF.

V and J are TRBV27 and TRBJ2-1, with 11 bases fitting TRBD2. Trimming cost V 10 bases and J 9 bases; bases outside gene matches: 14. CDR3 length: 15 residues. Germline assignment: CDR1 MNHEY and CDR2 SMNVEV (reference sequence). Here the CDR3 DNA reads TGTGCCACCGCAATGAGACTAGCGGGGTATGGTGAGCAGTTCTTC. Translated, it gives CATAMRLAGYGEQFF.

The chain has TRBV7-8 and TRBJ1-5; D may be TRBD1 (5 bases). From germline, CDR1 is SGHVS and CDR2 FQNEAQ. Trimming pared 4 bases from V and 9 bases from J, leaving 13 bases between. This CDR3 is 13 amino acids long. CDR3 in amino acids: CASSSGPPSPQHF. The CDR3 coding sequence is TGTGCCAGCAGCTCGGGACCCCCCTCGCCCCAGCATTTT.

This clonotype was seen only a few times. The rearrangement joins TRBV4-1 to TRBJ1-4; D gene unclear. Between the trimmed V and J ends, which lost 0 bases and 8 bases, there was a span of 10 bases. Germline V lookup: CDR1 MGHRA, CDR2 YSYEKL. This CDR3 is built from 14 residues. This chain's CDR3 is CASSQESTGEKLFF. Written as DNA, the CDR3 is TGCGCCAGCAGCCAAGAGAGTACGGGGGAAAAACTGTTTTTT.

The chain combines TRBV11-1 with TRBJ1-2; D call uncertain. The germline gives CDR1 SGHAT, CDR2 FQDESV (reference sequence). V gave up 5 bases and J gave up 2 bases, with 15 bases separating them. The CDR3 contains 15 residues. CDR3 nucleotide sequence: TGTGCCAGCAGCCCATCGACTGATGAGAACTATGGCTACACCTTC. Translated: CASSPSTDENYGYTF.

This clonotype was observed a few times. The CDR3 is CASSQIRIGGGSYEQYF. CDR3 sequence (DNA): TGTGCCAGCAGCCAAATAAGAATTGGAGGGGGGTCCTACGAGCAGTACTTC. This rearrangement joins TRBV3-1 to TRBJ2-7; D possibly uses TRBD1 or TRBD2 (6 bases each). The CDR3 totals 17 residues. The V and J ends lost 2 bases and 1 base respectively, with 18 bases between them. CDR1 is LGHDT, CDR2 YNNKEL, per germline (reference sequence).

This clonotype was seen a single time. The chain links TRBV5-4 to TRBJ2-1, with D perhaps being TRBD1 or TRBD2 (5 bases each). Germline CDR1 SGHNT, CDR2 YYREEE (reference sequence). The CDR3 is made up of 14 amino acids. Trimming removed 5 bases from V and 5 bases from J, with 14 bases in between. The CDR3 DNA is TGTGCCAGCAGTCCGGGACCCATCGACAATGAGCAGTTCTTC. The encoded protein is CASSPGPIDNEQFF.

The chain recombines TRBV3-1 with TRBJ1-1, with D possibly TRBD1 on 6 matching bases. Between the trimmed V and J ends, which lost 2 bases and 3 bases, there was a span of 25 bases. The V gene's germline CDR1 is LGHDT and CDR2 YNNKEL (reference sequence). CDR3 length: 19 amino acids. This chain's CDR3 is CASSQPRQDSTRLHTEAFF. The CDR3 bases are TGTGCCAGCAGCCAACCCCGACAGGATTCAACTCGCCTTCACACTGAAGCTTTCTTT.